The 20 T cell receptor beta chains below come from one sample, sequenced in a study of T cell repertoires in cytomegalovirus infection. MiXCR was run by TCRdb on the reads, yielding one entry per CDR3 protein. The sample gives 680,000 or so distinct CDR3 sequences, 30% to 40% of which show up once; about 20% is in the top ten. Their specific antigens are unknown. The sequences come from cultured PBMCs, collected from culture after CMV antigen stimulation. The receptors stem from a human donor in good health (CMV status not recorded). Some clones in this sample may be carry-over from other donors' samples.

The V and J genes are TRBV15 and TRBJ1-5; D gene unclear. The CDR3 length is 13 residues. V lost 5 bases, J lost 2 bases, and 7 bases lay in between. Germline V gene lookup returns CDR1 LNHNV and CDR2 YYDKDF (reference sequence). The CDR3 region is CATSGVGNQPQHF. The DNA of the CDR3 is TGTGCCACCAGCGGAGTGGGCAATCAGCCCCAGCATTTT.

This sequence joins TRBV12-3 or TRBV12-4 and TRBJ2-5; 7 positions agree with TRBD1. CDR3 length: 14 amino acids. V dropped 4 bases and J dropped 5; count of bases not matched to a gene: 7. The CDR3 region is CASSSSRQGETQYF. In DNA form, the CDR3 reads TGTGCCAGCAGTTCATCTCGACAGGGTGAGACCCAGTACTTC.

The rearrangement joins TRBV6-1 to TRBJ2-7, with 7 bases aligning to TRBD1. The CDR3 length is 14 residues. V trimming: 7 bases; J trimming: 5 bases; junction bases outside the gene matches: 11. The germline V gene has CDR1 MNHNS and CDR2 SASEGT. DNA of the CDR3: TGTGCCAGCACCCCTGGAGACAGGGTACACGAGCAGTACTTC. It encodes CASTPGDRVHEQYF.

In its sample, this clonotype was seen many times. The chain couples TRBV7-2 to TRBJ2-7; no reliable D call. Per the germline V gene, CDR1 is SGHTA and CDR2 is FQGNSA. The CDR3 length is 13 residues. V was cut by 1 base and J by 2 bases, with 6 bases left in between. The CDR3 loop reads CASSLGRPYEQYF. CDR3 DNA: TGTGCCAGCAGCTTAGGAAGGCCCTACGAGCAGTACTTC.

This rearrangement joins TRBV10-3 to TRBJ2-1; TRBD1 is a possible D gene (6 bases). The CDR3 length is 16 residues. Trimming took off 3 bases at V and 5 bases at J, with 17 bases between the two ends. Germline V gene sequence: CDR1 ENHRY, CDR2 SYGVKD. CDR3 nucleotide sequence: TGTGCCATCAGTGATTATCGGACAAGGGGGAACAATGAGCAGTTCTTC. Its translation is CAISDYRTRGNNEQFF.

The sample holds a few counts of this clonotype. This chain connects TRBV20-1 to TRBJ2-3; 10 bases line up with TRBD2. V lost 3 bases and J lost 3; bases outside the gene matches: 6. Per the germline V gene, CDR1 is DFQATT and CDR2 is SNEGSKA (reference sequence). CDR3 length equals 15 residues. The CDR3 loop is CSASEREGQTDTQYF. The CDR3 DNA sequence: TGCAGTGCTAGTGAGCGGGAGGGCCAGACAGATACGCAGTATTTT.

The chain combines TRBV4-1 with TRBJ2-5; D is uncertain. V was cut by 5 bases and J by 2 bases, with 9 bases left in between. CDR1 and CDR2 (germline): MGHRA, YSYEKL. This CDR3 comprises 13 residues. The CDR3 DNA sequence: TGCGCCAGCAGCTCGACTCTACAAGAGACCCAGTACTTC. Translating it yields CASSSTLQETQYF.

This clonotype showed up just a few times. The V call is TRBV12-3 or TRBV12-4, the J call TRBJ1-1; D is ambiguous. The CDR3 contains 13 residues. V was pared by 5 bases and J by 1 base, with 8 bases between. The CDR3 here is CASSQAANTEAFF. In DNA, the CDR3 is TGTGCCAGCAGTCAAGCGGCGAACACTGAAGCTTTCTTT.

This chain links TRBV20-1 with TRBJ2-1; 12 positions agree with TRBD2. The germline gives CDR1 DFQATT, CDR2 SNEGSKA (reference sequence). The junction had 11 bases not matched to a gene; V was cut back by 6 bases and J by 8 bases. This CDR3 has 15 residues. The CDR3 DNA sequence: TGCAGTGCCATAAAAACTAGCGGGGGGAACCATGAGCAGTTCTTC. It translates to CSAIKTSGGNHEQFF.

This clonotype appeared a few times. The V and J genes are TRBV7-9 and TRBJ2-1; 7 bases map to TRBD1. The V gene end was trimmed by 2 bases and the J gene end by 7 bases; junction bases not matched to a gene: 8. Germline V gives CDR1 SEHNR, CDR2 FQNEAQ (reference sequence). CDR3 length: 15 residues. CDR3 coding DNA: TGTGCCAGCAGCTTAAGGTGGACAGGCATGAATGAGCAGTTCTTC. Translating gives CASSLRWTGMNEQFF. Complete variable domain (other parts from reference TRBV7-9 and TRBJ2-1): DTGVSQNPRHKITKRGQNVTFRCDPISEHNRLYWYRQTLGQGPEFLTYFQNEAQLEKSRLLSDRFSAERPKGSFSTLEIQRTEQGDSAMYLCASSLRWTGMNEQFFGPGTRLTVL.

This clonotype has a handful of counts. The chain recombines TRBV4-1 with TRBJ1-4, with no clear D. The CDR3 is 16 residues long. Per germline, CDR1 MGHRA and CDR2 YSYEKL. V was shortened by 3 bases and J by 7 bases, with 18 bases between the two germline ends. The CDR3: CASSHPRPGSPEKLFF. The CDR3, as DNA: TGCGCCAGCAGCCACCCCAGGCCGGGGAGTCCTGAAAAACTGTTTTTT.

This clonotype was observed a few times. This sequence joins TRBV7-6 and TRBJ2-7, with D perhaps matching TRBD1 (6 bases). This CDR3 has 15 residues. V was clipped by 1 base and J by 2 bases, with 12 bases between them. Germline assignment: CDR1 SGHVS and CDR2 FNYEAQ. CDR3 in DNA: TGTGCCAGCAGCTTAGAACAGGGTATGGCCTACGAGCAGTACTTC. This sequence encodes CASSLEQGMAYEQYF.

V and J are TRBV19 and TRBJ1-2; tentative D call: TRBD1 (5 bases). The V gene lost 6 bases and the J gene lost 5 bases, with 16 bases spanning the gap. The germline gives CDR1 LNHDA, CDR2 SQIVND (reference sequence). The CDR3 covers 14 residues. In nucleotides, the CDR3 is TGTGCCAGTAGGCAGACAGCAAACTCATATGGCTACACCTTC. Its translation is CASRQTANSYGYTF.

This clonotype was picked up many times. The chain recombines TRBV7-2 with TRBJ1-2; D call uncertain. From germline, CDR1 is SGHTA and CDR2 FQGNSA. Trimming left V 1 base short and J 6 bases short, with 15 bases between. This CDR3 has 15 amino acids. Here the CDR3 reads CASSLVPGSQDGYTF. CDR3 sequence (DNA): TGTGCCAGCAGCTTAGTTCCGGGGAGCCAGGATGGCTACACCTTC. The complete variable domain, with remaining parts taken from reference TRBV7-2 and TRBJ1-2, reads GAGVSQSPSNKVTEKGKDVELRCDPISGHTALYWYRQSLGQGLEFLIYFQGNSAPDKSGLPSDRFSAERTGGSVSTLTIQRTQQEDSAVYLCASSLVPGSQDGYTFGSGTRLTVV.

This clonotype was counted at least ten times. The chain couples TRBV7-2 to TRBJ1-3; D remains ambiguous. The ends were cut back, 4 bases at V and 0 bases at J, with 4 bases in the middle. The germline V gene encodes CDR1 SGHTA and CDR2 FQGNSA. This CDR3 region has 13 residues. CDR3 sequence: CASSYVSGNTIYF. CDR3 in DNA: TGTGCCAGCAGCTACGTCTCTGGAAACACCATATATTTT. The variable domain in full, completed from reference TRBV7-2 and TRBJ1-3, reads GAGVSQSPSNKVTEKGKDVELRCDPISGHTALYWYRQSLGQGLEFLIYFQGNSAPDKSGLPSDRFSAERTGGSVSTLTIQRTQQEDSAVYLCASSYVSGNTIYFGEGSWLTVV.

This clonotype came up a few times. The chain uses TRBV27 and TRBJ2-3, with D maybe TRBD2 (6 bases). Per germline, CDR1 MNHEY and CDR2 SMNVEV (reference sequence). The CDR3 spans 14 residues. Between the trimmed V and J ends, which lost 3 bases and 8 bases, there was a span of 15 bases. CDR3 loop: CASSLGGTGSTQYF. The DNA of the CDR3 is TGTGCCAGCAGTTTGGGCGGGACGGGGTCTACGCAGTATTTT.

V gene TRBV7-2 combines with J gene TRBJ1-1, with 7 bases matching TRBD1. CDR3 length: 15 residues. The V gene end was trimmed by 7 bases and the J gene end by 3 bases; junction bases not matched to a gene: 11. Germline CDR1 is SGHTA and CDR2 is FQGNSA. CDR3 region: CASKLGGRRYTEAFF. In nucleotides, the CDR3 is TGTGCCAGCAAGTTAGGGGGCAGGAGGTACACTGAAGCTTTCTTT.

V and J are TRBV2 and TRBJ2-5; 14 bases are shared with TRBD2. The V gene's germline CDR1 is SNHLY and CDR2 FYNNEI. CDR3 length: 19 amino acids. Trimming at V came to 5 bases and at J to 0 bases, leaving 11 bases not matched to a gene. CDR3 sequence (DNA): TGTGCCAGCAGTACGATACCGGGACTAGCGGGGGAATACCAAGAGACCCAGTACTTC. It is translated as CASSTIPGLAGEYQETQYF.

This chain joins TRBV11-2 and TRBJ2-7; perhaps TRBD2 as D (5 bases). Germline V gene lookup returns CDR1 SGHAT and CDR2 FQNNGV. V was clipped by 8 bases and J by 3 bases, with 11 bases between them. This CDR3 has 12 amino acids. CDR3 loop: CASRGYGYEQYF. CDR3 coding DNA: TGTGCCAGCCGAGGGTATGGCTACGAGCAGTACTTC.

This rearrangement joins TRBV7-9 to TRBJ1-5, with D hard to call. The CDR3 has 12 amino acids. Germline loops: CDR1 SEHNR, CDR2 FQNEAQ (reference sequence). V shed 4 bases and J shed 5 bases, with 6 bases lying between them. CDR3 residues: CASSSGYQPQHF. CDR3 nucleotide sequence: TGTGCCAGCAGCTCCGGATATCAGCCCCAGCATTTT.